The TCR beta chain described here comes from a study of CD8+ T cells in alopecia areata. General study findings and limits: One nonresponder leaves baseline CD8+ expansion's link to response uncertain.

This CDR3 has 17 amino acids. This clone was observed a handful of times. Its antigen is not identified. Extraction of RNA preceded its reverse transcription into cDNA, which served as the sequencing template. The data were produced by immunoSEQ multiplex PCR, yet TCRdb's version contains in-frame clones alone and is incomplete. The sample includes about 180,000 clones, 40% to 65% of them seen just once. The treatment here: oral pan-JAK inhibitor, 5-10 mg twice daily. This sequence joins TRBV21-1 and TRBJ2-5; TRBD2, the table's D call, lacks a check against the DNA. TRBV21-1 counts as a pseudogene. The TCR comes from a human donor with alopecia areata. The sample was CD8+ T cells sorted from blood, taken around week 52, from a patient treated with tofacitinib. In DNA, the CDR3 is TGTGCCAGCAGTCAAAGGAATAGCGCGGGGGGTGAGGAGACCCAGTACTTC. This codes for CASSQRNSAGGEETQYF.